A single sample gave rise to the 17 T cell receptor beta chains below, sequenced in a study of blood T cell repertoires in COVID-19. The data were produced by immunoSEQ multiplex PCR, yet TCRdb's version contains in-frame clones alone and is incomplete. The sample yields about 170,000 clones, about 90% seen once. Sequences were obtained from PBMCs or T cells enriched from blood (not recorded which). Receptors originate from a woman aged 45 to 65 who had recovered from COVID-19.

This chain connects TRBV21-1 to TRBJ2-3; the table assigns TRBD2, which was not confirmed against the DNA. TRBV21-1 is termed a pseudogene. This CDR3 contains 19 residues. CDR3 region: CASSKGGAGEGRHTDTQYF. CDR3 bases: TGTGCCAGCAGCAAAGGTGGAGCGGGAGAAGGTCGGCACACAGATACGCAGTATTTT.

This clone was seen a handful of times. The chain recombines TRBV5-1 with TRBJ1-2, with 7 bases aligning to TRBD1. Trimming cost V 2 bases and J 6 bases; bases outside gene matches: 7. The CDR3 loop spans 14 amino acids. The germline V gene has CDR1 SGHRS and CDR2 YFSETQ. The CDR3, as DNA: TGCGCCAGCAGCTTTGGAGGGGGCAATGATGGCTACACCTTC. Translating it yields CASSFGGGNDGYTF.

CDR3 DNA: TGCAGCGTTAGTGACGGGGGCAATCAGCCCCAGCATTTT. The encoded protein is CSVSDGGNQPQHF. The V and J genes are TRBV29-1 and TRBJ1-5; D is uncertain. This CDR3 spans 13 amino acids. The germline V gene encodes CDR1 SQVTM and CDR2 ANQGSEA. Trimming left V 5 bases short and J 2 bases short, with 10 bases between.

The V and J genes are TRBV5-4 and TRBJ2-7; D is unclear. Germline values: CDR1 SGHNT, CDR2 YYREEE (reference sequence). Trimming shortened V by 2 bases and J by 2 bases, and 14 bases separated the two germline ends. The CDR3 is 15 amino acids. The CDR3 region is CASSFAAQGAYEQYF. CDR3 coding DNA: TGTGCCAGCAGCTTTGCCGCGCAAGGAGCCTACGAGCAGTACTTC. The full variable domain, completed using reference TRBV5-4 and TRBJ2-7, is ETGVTQSPTHLIKTRGQQVTLRCSSQSGHNTVSWYQQALGQGPQFIFQYYREEENGRGNFPPRFSGLQFPNYSSELNVNALELDDSALYLCASSFAAQGAYEQYFGPGTRLTVT.

CDR3 protein: CASSLRGGAPWDTGELFF. In DNA form, the CDR3 reads TGTGCCAGCAGCCTTCGAGGAGGAGCTCCTTGGGACACCGGGGAGCTGTTTTTT. The rearrangement links TRBV7-2 to TRBJ2-2; D is possibly TRBD2 (5 bases). Germline values: CDR1 SGHTA, CDR2 FQGNSA. The V gene lost 5 bases and the J gene lost 3 bases, with 22 bases spanning the gap. The CDR3 totals 18 residues.

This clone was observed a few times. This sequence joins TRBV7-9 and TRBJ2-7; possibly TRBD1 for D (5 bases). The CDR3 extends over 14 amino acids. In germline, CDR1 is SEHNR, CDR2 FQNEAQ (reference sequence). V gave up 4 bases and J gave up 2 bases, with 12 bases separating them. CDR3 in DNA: TGTGCCAGCAGCTCCCATCAGGGTGCCTACGAGCAGTACTTC. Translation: CASSSHQGAYEQYF.

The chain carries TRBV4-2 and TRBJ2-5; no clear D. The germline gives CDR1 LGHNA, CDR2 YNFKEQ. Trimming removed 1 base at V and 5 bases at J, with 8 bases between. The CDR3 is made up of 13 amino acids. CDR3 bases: TGTGCCAGCAGCCAAGGGCTCCACGAGACCCAGTACTTC. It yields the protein CASSQGLHETQYF.

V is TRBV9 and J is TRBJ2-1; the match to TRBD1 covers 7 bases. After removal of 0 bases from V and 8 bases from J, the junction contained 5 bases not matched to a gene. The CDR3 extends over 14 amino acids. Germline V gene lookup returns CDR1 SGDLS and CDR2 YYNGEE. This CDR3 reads CASSVVRQGDEQFF. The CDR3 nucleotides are TGTGCCAGCAGCGTAGTCCGGCAGGGGGATGAGCAGTTCTTC. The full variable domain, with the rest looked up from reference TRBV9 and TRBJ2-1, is DSGVTQTPKHLITATGQRVTLRCSPRSGDLSVYWYQQSLDQGLQFLIQYYNGEERAKGNILERFSAQQFPDLHSELNLSSLELGDSALYFCASSVVRQGDEQFFGPGTRLTVL.

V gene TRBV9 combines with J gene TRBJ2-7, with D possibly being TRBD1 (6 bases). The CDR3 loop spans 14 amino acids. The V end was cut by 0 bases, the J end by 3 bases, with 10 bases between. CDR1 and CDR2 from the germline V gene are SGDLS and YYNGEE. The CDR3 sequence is CASSVAGASYEQYF. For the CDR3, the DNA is TGTGCCAGCAGCGTAGCAGGGGCGAGCTACGAGCAGTACTTC. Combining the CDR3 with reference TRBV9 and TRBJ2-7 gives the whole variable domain DSGVTQTPKHLITATGQRVTLRCSPRSGDLSVYWYQQSLDQGLQFLIQYYNGEERAKGNILERFSAQQFPDLHSELNLSSLELGDSALYFCASSVAGASYEQYFGPGTRLTVT.

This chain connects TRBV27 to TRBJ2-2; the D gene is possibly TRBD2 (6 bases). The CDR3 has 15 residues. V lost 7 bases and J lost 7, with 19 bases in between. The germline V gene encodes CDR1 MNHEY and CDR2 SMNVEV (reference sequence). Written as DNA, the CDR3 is TGTGCCAGCACCGCAAACCCCGGGAGAATCGGGGAGCTGTTTTTT. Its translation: CASTANPGRIGELFF.

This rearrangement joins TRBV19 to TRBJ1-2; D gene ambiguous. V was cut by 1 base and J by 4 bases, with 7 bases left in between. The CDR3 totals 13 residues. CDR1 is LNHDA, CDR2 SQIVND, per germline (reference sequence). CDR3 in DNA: TGTGCCAGTAGTATAGCAGGCTCCTATGGCTACACCTTC. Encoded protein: CASSIAGSYGYTF.

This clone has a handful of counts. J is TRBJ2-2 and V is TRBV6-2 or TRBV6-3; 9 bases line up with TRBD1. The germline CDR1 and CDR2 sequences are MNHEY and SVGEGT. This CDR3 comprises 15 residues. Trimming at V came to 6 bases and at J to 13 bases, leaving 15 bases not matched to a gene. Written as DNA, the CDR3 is TGTGCCAGCAGCCACCGGGACAGGGTTGCGGTGGGGCTGTTTTTT. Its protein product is CASSHRDRVAVGLFF.

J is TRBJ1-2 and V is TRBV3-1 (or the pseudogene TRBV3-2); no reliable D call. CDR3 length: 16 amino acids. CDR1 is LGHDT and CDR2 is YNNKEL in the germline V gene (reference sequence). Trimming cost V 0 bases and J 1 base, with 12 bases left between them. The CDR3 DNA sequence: TGTGCCAGCAGCCAAGATACACAGCTTCGTAACTATGGCTACACCTTC. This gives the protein CASSQDTQLRNYGYTF.

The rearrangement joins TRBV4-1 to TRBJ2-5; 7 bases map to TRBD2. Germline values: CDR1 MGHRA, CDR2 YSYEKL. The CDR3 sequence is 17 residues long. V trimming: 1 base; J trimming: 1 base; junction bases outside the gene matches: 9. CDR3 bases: TGCGCCAGCAGCCAAGGGGGCGGGGGAAGGGTCCAAGAGACCCAGTACTTC. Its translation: CASSQGGGGRVQETQYF.

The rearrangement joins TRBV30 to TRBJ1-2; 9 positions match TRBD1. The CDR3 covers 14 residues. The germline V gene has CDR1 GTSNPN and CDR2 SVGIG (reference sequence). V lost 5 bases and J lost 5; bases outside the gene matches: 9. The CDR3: CAWRLKTGGYGYTF. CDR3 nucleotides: TGTGCCTGGCGATTAAAGACAGGGGGATATGGCTACACCTTC.

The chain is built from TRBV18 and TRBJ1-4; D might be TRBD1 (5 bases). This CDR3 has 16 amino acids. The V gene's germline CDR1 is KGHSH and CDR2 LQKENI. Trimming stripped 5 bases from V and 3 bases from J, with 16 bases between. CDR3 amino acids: CASSSDVGGANEKLFF. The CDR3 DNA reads TGTGCCAGCTCATCCGACGTCGGGGGGGCTAATGAAAAACTGTTTTTT.

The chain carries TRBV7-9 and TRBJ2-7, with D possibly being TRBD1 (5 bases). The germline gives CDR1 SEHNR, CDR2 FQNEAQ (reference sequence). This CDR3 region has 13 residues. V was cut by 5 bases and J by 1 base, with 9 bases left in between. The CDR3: CASSPGNSYEQYF. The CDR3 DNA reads TGTGCCAGCAGCCCAGGGAATTCCTACGAGCAGTACTTC. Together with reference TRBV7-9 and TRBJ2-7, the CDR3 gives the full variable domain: DTGVSQNPRHKITKRGQNVTFRCDPISEHNRLYWYRQTLGQGPEFLTYFQNEAQLEKSRLLSDRFSAERPKGSFSTLEIQRTEQGDSAMYLCASSPGNSYEQYFGPGTRLTVT.